The 20 T cell receptor beta chains reported below all come from one sample, sequenced in a study of spatial heterogeneity in lung cancer. The time point was: blood at routine non-recurrence follow-up after resection. The authors sequenced whole RNA from tumor, nontumor lung or frozen PBMC without sorting. TCRdb reanalysed the 5' RACE reads using MiXCR and keeps one entry per CDR3 protein. Here the sample spans 50,000 to 60,000 distinct CDR3 sequences, roughly 7.4% being singletons. The sample in question was PBMCs, obtained at follow-up. The receptors shown here come from a female donor with early-stage non-small cell lung cancer.

This clonotype has a count of ten or more. CDR3: CASRVTSGGGNTQYF. The CDR3 DNA sequence: TGTGCCAGCAGGGTCACTAGCGGGGGGGGGAATACGCAGTATTTT. The chain couples TRBV12-3 or TRBV12-4 to TRBJ2-3, with 13 bases fitting TRBD2. The CDR3 spans 15 residues. V was clipped by 6 bases and J by 7 bases; unmatched bases: 7.

This clonotype came up many times. The J gene is TRBJ2-6, the V gene TRBV7-9; D might be TRBD1 (6 bases). V dropped 4 bases and J dropped 2 bases, with 18 bases sitting between them. The length of the CDR3 is 18 residues. The germline V gene has CDR1 SEHNR and CDR2 FQNEAQ (reference sequence). CDR3 DNA: TGTGCCAGCAGCTCGCCACAGGGTATAGGGGCTGGGGCCAACGTCCTGACTTTC. Its translation is CASSSPQGIGAGANVLTF.

Only a few counts were recorded for this clonotype. The chain recombines TRBV5-6 with TRBJ2-1; D is uncertain. The germline CDR1 and CDR2 sequences are SGHDT and YYEEEE. V was pared by 0 bases and J by 10 bases, with 20 bases between. The CDR3 covers 16 residues. CDR3 nucleotides: TGTGCCAGCAGCTTGGGACCATCAAAATATACAGTGGAGCAGTTCTTC. Amino acids: CASSLGPSKYTVEQFF.

V gene TRBV5-4 combines with J gene TRBJ2-3, with 8 bases lining up with TRBD1. This CDR3 contains 14 residues. V was clipped by 3 bases and J by 6 bases; unmatched bases: 6. Germline lookup yields CDR1 SGHNT and CDR2 YYREEE (reference sequence). This CDR3 is CASSSRTGRDTQYF. Here the CDR3 DNA reads TGTGCCAGCAGCTCAAGGACAGGGAGGGATACGCAGTATTTT. Full variable domain (outside the CDR3, taken from reference TRBV5-4 and TRBJ2-3): ETGVTQSPTHLIKTRGQQVTLRCSSQSGHNTVSWYQQALGQGPQFIFQYYREEENGRGNFPPRFSGLQFPNYSSELNVNALELDDSALYLCASSSRTGRDTQYFGPGTRLTVL.

This chain connects TRBV28 to TRBJ1-1; D uncertain. Germline V gene data show CDR1 as MDHEN and CDR2 as SYDVKM. This CDR3 spans 13 amino acids. Trimming removed 4 bases from V and 1 base from J, with 7 bases in between. CDR3 loop: CASSWLENTEAFF. CDR3 nucleotides: TGTGCCAGCAGTTGGTTAGAGAACACTGAAGCTTTCTTT.

This clonotype was picked up many times. V and J are TRBV12-3 or TRBV12-4 and TRBJ1-4; no definite D call. The CDR3 is 12 amino acids. The V gene lost 1 base and the J gene lost 7 bases, with 4 bases spanning the gap. The CDR3 DNA is TGTGCCAGCAGTTTAGGAGGTGAAAAACTGTTTTTT. Translation gives CASSLGGEKLFF.

This clonotype has only a few counts. V usage is TRBV20-1 and J usage is TRBJ1-1, with D possibly TRBD1 on 5 matching bases. With 2 bases removed from V and 4 bases from J, the gap between germline ends came to 11 bases. The CDR3 spans 13 residues. Germline CDR1 DFQATT, CDR2 SNEGSKA (reference sequence). In nucleotides, the CDR3 is TGCAGTGCTAGAAGGTCAAGGGGCACTGAAGCTTTCTTT. This gives the protein CSARRSRGTEAFF.

V is TRBV9 and J is TRBJ1-1; no definite D call. CDR1 is SGDLS and CDR2 is YYNGEE in the germline V gene. The V and J ends lost 3 bases and 5 bases respectively, with 11 bases between them. CDR3 length: 13 amino acids. This CDR3 reads CASSAGLETEAFF. In DNA, the CDR3 is TGTGCCAGCAGCGCCGGGCTTGAAACTGAAGCTTTCTTT.

The table lists this clonotype with many counts. The rearrangement joins TRBV28 to TRBJ2-6; 9 nucleotides agree with TRBD1. CDR1 and CDR2 from the germline V gene are MDHEN and SYDVKM. V shed 5 bases, J shed 4 bases, and the junction held 15 bases outside the gene matches. The CDR3 is made up of 19 amino acids. The CDR3 sequence is CASSAWTGDPLAGANVLTF. The DNA of the CDR3 is TGTGCCAGCAGTGCCTGGACAGGGGATCCCCTAGCAGGGGCCAACGTCCTGACTTTC.

The table lists this clonotype with many counts. The chain combines TRBV14 with TRBJ2-5, with 10 bases aligning to TRBD2. This CDR3 comprises 18 residues. The germline CDR1 and CDR2 sequences are SGHDN and FVKESK. Losses at the gene ends were 0 bases for V and 2 bases for J; bases not matched to a gene: 9. CDR3 residues: CASSQEGPAGGMQETQYF. CDR3 DNA sequence: TGTGCCAGCAGCCAAGAAGGCCCAGCGGGGGGGATGCAAGAGACCCAGTACTTC.

The genes are TRBV12-3 or TRBV12-4 and TRBJ2-2; TRBD2 matches 13 bases. The CDR3 totals 16 residues. V lost 5 bases and J lost 4; bases outside the gene matches: 4. CDR3 loop: CASSPGLAGSTGELFF. CDR3 nucleotides: TGTGCCAGCAGTCCGGGACTAGCGGGATCCACCGGGGAGCTGTTTTTT.

This clonotype was counted ten times or more. The chain recombines TRBV29-1 with TRBJ2-7, with 8 bases lining up with TRBD1. This CDR3 region has 14 residues. CDR1 and CDR2 from the germline V gene are SQVTM and ANQGSEA. Unmatched junction bases numbered 12, after V lost 6 bases and J lost 5 bases. CDR3 amino acids: CSVTAETGVHEQYF. CDR3 sequence (DNA): TGCAGCGTGACGGCCGAGACAGGGGTGCACGAGCAGTACTTC.

The chain recombines TRBV2 with TRBJ1-2; TRBD1 is a possible D gene (6 bases). V was trimmed by 11 bases and J by 5 bases, leaving 18 bases between them. Germline V gene lookup returns CDR1 SNHLY and CDR2 FYNNEI. The CDR3 contains 13 residues. The CDR3 DNA reads as TGTGCCGGTGACATCGGACAGCAGTATGGCTACACCTTC. Protein product: CAGDIGQQYGYTF.

This clonotype was found many times. This chain joins TRBV9 and TRBJ2-1; the match to TRBD2 covers 10 bases. The CDR3 runs to 15 residues. The germline CDR1 and CDR2 sequences are SGDLS and YYNGEE. The junction had 9 bases not matched to a gene; V was cut back by 3 bases and J by 9 bases. The CDR3 DNA reads as TGTGCCAGCAGCGCCTTTGGCAGCGGGGGGGTTGAGCAGTTCTTC. This gives the protein CASSAFGSGGVEQFF.

This clonotype was observed many times. The chain couples TRBV7-9 to TRBJ1-1; tentatively, D is TRBD1 (6 bases). The germline V gene encodes CDR1 SEHNR and CDR2 FQNEAQ (reference sequence). The CDR3 runs 14 residues. The V and J ends lost 5 bases and 4 bases respectively, with 14 bases between them. Here the CDR3 DNA reads TGTGCCAGCAGCCCGCCGGGGGCAGGCACTGAAGCTTTCTTT. Its protein is CASSPPGAGTEAFF.

This clonotype occurred many times. The V and J genes are TRBV20-1 and TRBJ2-3; D might be TRBD1 or TRBD2, each matching 5 bases. Germline CDR1 and CDR2: DFQATT and SNEGSKA (reference sequence). V lost 6 bases and J 0 bases, leaving 13 bases between the germline ends. This CDR3 is 14 amino acids long. The CDR3 region is CSAGGGVSTDTQYF. In nucleotides, the CDR3 is TGCAGTGCCGGTGGGGGTGTAAGCACAGATACGCAGTATTTT.

This clonotype was observed many times. This chain uses TRBV6-5 with TRBJ1-6, with D hard to call. Trimming took 6 bases from V and 10 from J, leaving 16 bases between them. The CDR3 has 14 amino acids. Germline values: CDR1 MNHEY, CDR2 SVGAGI. The CDR3 here is CASSHNRGPSPLHF. In DNA, the CDR3 is TGTGCCAGCAGCCATAACAGAGGGCCCTCACCCCTCCACTTT.

This chain connects TRBV3-1 to TRBJ1-1; tentatively, D is TRBD1 (6 bases). Per the germline V gene, CDR1 is LGHDT and CDR2 is YNNKEL (reference sequence). The CDR3 spans 16 residues. Trimming took 7 bases from V and 1 from J, leaving 19 bases between them. The CDR3 DNA reads as TGTGCCAGCAAAAGGGGGGCCCTCGAAACGAACACTGAAGCTTTCTTT. Protein: CASKRGALETNTEAFF.

This clonotype was observed a few times. The rearrangement uses TRBV18 and TRBJ2-7; TRBD1 might be the D (6 bases). The CDR3 runs to 11 residues. Germline CDR1 is KGHSH and CDR2 is LQKENI. Trimming pared 4 bases from V and 5 bases from J, leaving 6 bases between. CDR3 sequence: CASSQGDEQYF. The CDR3 DNA reads TGTGCCAGCTCACAGGGGGACGAGCAGTACTTC.

This clonotype was counted at least ten times. The chain links TRBV5-1 to TRBJ2-3; 9 nucleotides agree with TRBD1. Germline V gene data show CDR1 as SGHRS and CDR2 as YFSETQ. This CDR3 is built from 18 residues. V lost 4 bases and J lost 4; bases outside the gene matches: 16. CDR3: CASSLLVPGQGSADTQYF. The CDR3 nucleotides read TGCGCCAGCAGCCTCCTAGTCCCGGGACAGGGTAGCGCAGATACGCAGTATTTT.